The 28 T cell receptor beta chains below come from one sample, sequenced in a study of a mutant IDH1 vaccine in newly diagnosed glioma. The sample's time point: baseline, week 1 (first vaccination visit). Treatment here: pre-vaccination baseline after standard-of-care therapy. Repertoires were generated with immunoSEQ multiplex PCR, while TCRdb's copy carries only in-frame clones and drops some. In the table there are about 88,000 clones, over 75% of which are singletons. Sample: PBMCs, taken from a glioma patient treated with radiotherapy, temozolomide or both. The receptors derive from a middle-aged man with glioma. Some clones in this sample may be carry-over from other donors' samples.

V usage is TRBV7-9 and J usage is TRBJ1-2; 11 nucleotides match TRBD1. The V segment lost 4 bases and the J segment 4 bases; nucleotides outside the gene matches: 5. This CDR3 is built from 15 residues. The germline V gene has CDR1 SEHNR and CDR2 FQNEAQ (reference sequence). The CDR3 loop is CASSWTGGPVYGYTF. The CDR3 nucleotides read TGTGCCAGCAGCTGGACAGGGGGCCCCGTCTATGGCTACACCTTC. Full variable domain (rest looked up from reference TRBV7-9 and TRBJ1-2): DTGVSQNPRHKITKRGQNVTFRCDPISEHNRLYWYRQTLGQGPEFLTYFQNEAQLEKSRLLSDRFSAERPKGSFSTLEIQRTEQGDSAMYLCASSWTGGPVYGYTFGSGTRLTVV.

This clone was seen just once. CDR3 loop: CAWSVKAPGRNTIYF. As DNA, the CDR3 is TGTGCCTGGAGTGTAAAGGCGCCCGGGCGAAACACCATATATTTT. V gene TRBV30 combines with J gene TRBJ1-3; D unresolved. Trimming removed 0 bases at V and 5 bases at J, with 14 bases between. Germline assignment: CDR1 GTSNPN and CDR2 SVGIG (reference sequence). The CDR3 contains 15 residues.

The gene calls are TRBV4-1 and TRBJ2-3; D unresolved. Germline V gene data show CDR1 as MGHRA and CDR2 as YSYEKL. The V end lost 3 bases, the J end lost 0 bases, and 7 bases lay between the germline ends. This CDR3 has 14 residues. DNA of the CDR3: TGCGCCAGCAGCCAGGCCCTCAGCACAGATACGCAGTATTTT. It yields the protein CASSQALSTDTQYF.

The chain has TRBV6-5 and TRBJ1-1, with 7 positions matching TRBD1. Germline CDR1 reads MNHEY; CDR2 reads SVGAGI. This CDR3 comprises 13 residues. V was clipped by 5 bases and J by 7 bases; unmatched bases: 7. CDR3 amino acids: CASSLGQVGEAFF. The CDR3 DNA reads TGTGCCAGCAGTCTAGGACAGGTCGGTGAAGCTTTCTTT.

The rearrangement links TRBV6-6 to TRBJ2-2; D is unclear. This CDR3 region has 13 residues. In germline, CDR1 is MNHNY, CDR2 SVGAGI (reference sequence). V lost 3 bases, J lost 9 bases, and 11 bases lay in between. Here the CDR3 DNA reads TGTGCCAGCAGTTATGGAAAGGCCCGGGAGCTGTTTTTT. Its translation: CASSYGKARELFF.

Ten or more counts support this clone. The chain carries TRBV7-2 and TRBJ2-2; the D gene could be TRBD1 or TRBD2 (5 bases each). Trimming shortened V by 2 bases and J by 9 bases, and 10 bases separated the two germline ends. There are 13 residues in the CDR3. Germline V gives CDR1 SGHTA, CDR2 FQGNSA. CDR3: CASSLSGGRELFF. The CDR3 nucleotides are TGTGCCAGCAGCTTAAGTGGGGGAAGGGAGCTGTTTTTT.

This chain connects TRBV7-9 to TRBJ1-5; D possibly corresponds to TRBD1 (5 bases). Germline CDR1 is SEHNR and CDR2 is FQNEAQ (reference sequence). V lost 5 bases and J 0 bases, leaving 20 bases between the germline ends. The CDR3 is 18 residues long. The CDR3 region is CASSGEKQGRYSNQPQHF. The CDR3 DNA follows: TGTGCCAGCAGCGGGGAGAAGCAGGGCCGATATAGCAATCAGCCCCAGCATTTT.

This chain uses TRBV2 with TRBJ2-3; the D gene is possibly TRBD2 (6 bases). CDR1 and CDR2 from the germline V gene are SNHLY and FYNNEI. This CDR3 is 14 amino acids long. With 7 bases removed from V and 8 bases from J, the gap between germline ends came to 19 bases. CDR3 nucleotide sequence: TGTGCCAGCAATACGGGACTGGCCACCGGTACGCAGTATTTT. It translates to CASNTGLATGTQYF.

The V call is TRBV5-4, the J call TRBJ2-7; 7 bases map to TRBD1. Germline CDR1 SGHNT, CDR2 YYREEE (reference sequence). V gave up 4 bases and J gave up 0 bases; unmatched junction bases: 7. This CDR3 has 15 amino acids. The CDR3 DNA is TGTGCCAGCAGCCGACAGGGCCCTAACTCCTACGAGCAGTACTTC. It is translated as CASSRQGPNSYEQYF. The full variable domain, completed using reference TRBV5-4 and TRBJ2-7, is ETGVTQSPTHLIKTRGQQVTLRCSSQSGHNTVSWYQQALGQGPQFIFQYYREEENGRGNFPPRFSGLQFPNYSSELNVNALELDDSALYLCASSRQGPNSYEQYFGPGTRLTVT.

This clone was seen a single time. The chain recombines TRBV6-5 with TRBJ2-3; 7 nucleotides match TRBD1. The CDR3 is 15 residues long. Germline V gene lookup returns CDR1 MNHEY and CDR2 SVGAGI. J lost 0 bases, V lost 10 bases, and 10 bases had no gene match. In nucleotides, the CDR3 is TGTGCCACCCGACCGGGACAGACAAGCACAGATACGCAGTATTTT. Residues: CATRPGQTSTDTQYF.

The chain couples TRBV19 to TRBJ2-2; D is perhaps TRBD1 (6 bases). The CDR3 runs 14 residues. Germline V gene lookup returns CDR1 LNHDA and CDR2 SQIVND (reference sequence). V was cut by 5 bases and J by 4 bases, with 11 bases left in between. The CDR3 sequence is CASSWGHSTGELFF. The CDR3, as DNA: TGTGCCAGTAGTTGGGGACATTCCACCGGGGAGCTGTTTTTT.

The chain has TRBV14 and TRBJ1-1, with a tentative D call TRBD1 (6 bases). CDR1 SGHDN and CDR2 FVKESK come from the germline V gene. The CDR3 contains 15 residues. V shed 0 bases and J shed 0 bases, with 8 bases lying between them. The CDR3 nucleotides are TGTGCCAGCAGCCAAGAGGGACACTTGAACACTGAAGCTTTCTTT. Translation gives CASSQEGHLNTEAFF.

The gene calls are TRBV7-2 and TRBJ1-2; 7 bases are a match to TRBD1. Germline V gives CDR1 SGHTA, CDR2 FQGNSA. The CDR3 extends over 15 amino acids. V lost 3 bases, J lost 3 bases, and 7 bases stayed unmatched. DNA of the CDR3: TGTGCCAGCAGCTTGGGCCCGGGACAGTACTATGGCTACACCTTC. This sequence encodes CASSLGPGQYYGYTF.

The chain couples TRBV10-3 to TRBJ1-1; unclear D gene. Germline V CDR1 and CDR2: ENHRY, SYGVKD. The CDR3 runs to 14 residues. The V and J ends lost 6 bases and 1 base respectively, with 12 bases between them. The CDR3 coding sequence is TGTGCCATCAGGACCCAGGTGACGAACACTGAAGCTTTCTTT. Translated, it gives CAIRTQVTNTEAFF.

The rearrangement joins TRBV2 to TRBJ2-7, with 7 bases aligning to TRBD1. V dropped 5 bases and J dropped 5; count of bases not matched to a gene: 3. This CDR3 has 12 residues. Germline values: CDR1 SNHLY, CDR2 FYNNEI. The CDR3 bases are TGTGCCAGCAGTACAGGGGTCCACGAGCAGTACTTC. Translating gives CASSTGVHEQYF.

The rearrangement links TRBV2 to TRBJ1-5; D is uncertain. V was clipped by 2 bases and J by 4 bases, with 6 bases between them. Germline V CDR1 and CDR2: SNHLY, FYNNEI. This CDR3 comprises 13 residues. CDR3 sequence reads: CASSETANQPQHF. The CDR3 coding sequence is TGTGCCAGCAGTGAAACTGCAAATCAGCCCCAGCATTTT.

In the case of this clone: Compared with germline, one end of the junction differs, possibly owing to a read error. The CDR3 loop is CASSKPGQLSSF. Here the CDR3 DNA reads TGTGCCAGCAGCAAGCCGGGACAGTTATCCAGCTTC. This chain uses TRBV5-4 with TRBJ2-7; 7 nucleotides line up with TRBD1. The CDR3 extends over 12 amino acids. CDR1 and CDR2 from the germline V gene are SGHNT and YYREEE (reference sequence).

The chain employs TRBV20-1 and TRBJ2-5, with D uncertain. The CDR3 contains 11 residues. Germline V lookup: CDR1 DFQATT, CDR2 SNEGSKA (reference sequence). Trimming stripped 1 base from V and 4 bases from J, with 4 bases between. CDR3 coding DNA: TGCAGTGCTAGAGTAGGAGAGACCCAGTACTTC. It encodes CSARVGETQYF.

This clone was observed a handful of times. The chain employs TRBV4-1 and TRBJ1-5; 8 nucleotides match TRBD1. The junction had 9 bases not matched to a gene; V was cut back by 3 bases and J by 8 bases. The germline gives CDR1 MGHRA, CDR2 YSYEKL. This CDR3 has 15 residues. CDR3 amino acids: CASSHQTGGLEPQHF. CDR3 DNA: TGCGCCAGCAGCCATCAAACAGGGGGATTGGAGCCCCAGCATTTT.

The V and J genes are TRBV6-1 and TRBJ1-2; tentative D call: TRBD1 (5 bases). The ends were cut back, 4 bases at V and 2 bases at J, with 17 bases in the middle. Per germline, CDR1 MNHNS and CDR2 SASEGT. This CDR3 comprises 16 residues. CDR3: CASSGPFMGVNYGYTF. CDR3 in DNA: TGTGCCAGCAGTGGCCCCTTTATGGGGGTCAACTATGGCTACACCTTC.

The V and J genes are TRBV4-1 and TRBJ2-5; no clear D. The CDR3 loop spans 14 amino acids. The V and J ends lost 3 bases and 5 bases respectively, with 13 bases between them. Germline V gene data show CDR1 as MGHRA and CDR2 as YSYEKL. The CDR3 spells CASSHLGPQETQYF. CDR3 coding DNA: TGCGCCAGCAGCCACCTTGGGCCTCAGGAGACCCAGTACTTC.

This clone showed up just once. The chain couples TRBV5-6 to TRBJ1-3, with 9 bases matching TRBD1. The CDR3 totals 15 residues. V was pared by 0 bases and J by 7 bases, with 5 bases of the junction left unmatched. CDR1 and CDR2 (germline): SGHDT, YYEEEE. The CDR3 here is CASSLAGTGSNTIYF. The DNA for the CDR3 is TGTGCCAGCAGCTTGGCCGGGACAGGGTCCAACACCATATATTTT.

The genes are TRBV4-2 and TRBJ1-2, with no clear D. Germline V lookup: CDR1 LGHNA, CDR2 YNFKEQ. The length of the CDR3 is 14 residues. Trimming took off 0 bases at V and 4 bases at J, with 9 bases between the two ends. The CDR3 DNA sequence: TGTGCCAGCAGCCAAGAACAATTCGGCTATGGCTACACCTTC. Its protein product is CASSQEQFGYGYTF.

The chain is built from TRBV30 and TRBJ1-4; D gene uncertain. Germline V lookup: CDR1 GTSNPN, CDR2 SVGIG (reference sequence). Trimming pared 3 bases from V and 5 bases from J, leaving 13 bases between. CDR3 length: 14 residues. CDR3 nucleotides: TGTGCCTGGAGCGGCATCTTAGGGAATGAAAAACTGTTTTTT. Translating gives CAWSGILGNEKLFF.

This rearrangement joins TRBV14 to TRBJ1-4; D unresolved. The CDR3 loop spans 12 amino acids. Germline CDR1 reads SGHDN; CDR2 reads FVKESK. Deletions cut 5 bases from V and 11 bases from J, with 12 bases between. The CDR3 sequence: CASSSGREKLFF. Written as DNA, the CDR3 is TGTGCCAGCAGCTCTGGGAGAGAGAAACTGTTTTTT.

CDR3 nucleotides: TGTGCCAGCAGCTGGGGGCTCTACGAGCAGTACTTC. It translates to CASSWGLYEQYF. The chain recombines TRBV11-1 with TRBJ2-7, with D maybe TRBD1 (6 bases). V was pared by 4 bases and J by 3 bases, with 7 bases between. This CDR3 has 12 amino acids. In germline, CDR1 is SGHAT, CDR2 FQDESV (reference sequence).

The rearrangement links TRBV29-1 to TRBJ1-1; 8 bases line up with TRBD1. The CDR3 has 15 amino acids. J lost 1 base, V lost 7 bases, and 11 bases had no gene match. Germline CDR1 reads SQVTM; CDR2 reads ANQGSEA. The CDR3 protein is CSGRGQGVGNTEAFF. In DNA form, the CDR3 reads TGCAGCGGAAGAGGACAGGGAGTTGGGAACACTGAAGCTTTCTTT.

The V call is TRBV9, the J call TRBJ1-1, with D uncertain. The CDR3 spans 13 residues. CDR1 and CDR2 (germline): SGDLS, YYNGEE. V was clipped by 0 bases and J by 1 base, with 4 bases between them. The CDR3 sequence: CASSVDRNTEAFF. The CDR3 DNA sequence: TGTGCCAGCAGCGTAGACAGGAACACTGAAGCTTTCTTT.